The T cell receptor (beta chain) under discussion was sequenced for a study of identical twins. V was clipped by 4 bases and J by 7 bases, with 15 bases between them. CDR3 length equals 14 residues. Germline V gene lookup returns CDR1 SGHTA and CDR2 FQGNSA. A single record per CDR3 protein comes from TCRdb applying MiXCR to the 5' RACE reads. Of 520,000 or so distinct CDR3 sequences listed, roughly a fifth are singletons. Healthy Caucasians provided all donations. A further study also used this sample, focusing on T cells expressing NK-cell markers. That source reports: The study sequenced eight donors, seven HCMV-seropositive and one seronegative.

This chain joins TRBV7-2 and TRBJ2-3; D gene ambiguous. This sequence was found in a young woman in good health. Material: CD4+ T cells sorted from blood. The CDR3, as DNA: TGTGCCAGCAGCTCTGCCTGGACGTCGCATACGCAGTATTTT. This encodes CASSSAWTSHTQYF.